The clone carrying this T cell receptor (beta chain) was counted a few times. No antigen is known for it. These data are taken from a study of T cell repertoires in cytomegalovirus infection. Overall study: Public TCR beta signatures provided an indication of both CMV infection and a matching HLA type. The study's findings and limits: Ex vivo, HLA-C-restricted CMV-specific TCR beta clonotypes prevailed over the rest of the response.

After removal of 1 base from V and 3 bases from J, the junction contained 11 bases not matched to a gene. CDR3 length: 17 residues. Per the germline V gene, CDR1 is ENHRY and CDR2 is SYGVKD. TCRdb recomputed calls from the reads with MiXCR, one row per CDR3 protein. The table includes a few hundred thousand distinct CDR3 sequences, approximately 15% detected once. The chain carries TRBV10-3 and TRBJ2-7, with 8 bases lining up with TRBD1. The receptor comes from a human donor in good health (CMV status not recorded). Some clones in this sample may be carry-over from other donors' samples. Sequencing was done on a sample of CD8+ T cells from PBMCs. The CDR3 DNA sequence: TGTGCCATCAGTGAGTGGCACGATAAGGACAGGGTCTACGAGCAGTACTTC. Amino acids: CAISEWHDKDRVYEQYF.